Following are 6 T cell receptor beta chains from one sample sequenced in a study of CD8 T cells in ankylosing spondylitis. Via MiXCR, TCRdb re-called the 5' RACE reads, giving one row per CDR3 protein. The data show some 130,000 distinct CDR3 sequences, with 12% to 15% seen just once and 2.5% to 3% held by the top ten. The sequenced sample consisted of blood, either unsorted or a sorted T cell fraction (not recorded which). These receptors all stem from a female donor with ankylosing spondylitis or in good health (not recorded which).

The sample holds many counts of this clonotype. V gene TRBV5-1 combines with J gene TRBJ2-2; 8 nucleotides agree with TRBD2. CDR1 and CDR2 (germline): SGHRS, YFSETQ. V gave up 3 bases and J gave up 0 bases; unmatched junction bases: 1. The CDR3 is 15 residues long. The CDR3 spells CASSYSGANTGELFF. CDR3 in DNA: TGCGCCAGCAGCTATAGCGGGGCGAACACCGGGGAGCTGTTTTTT.

This clonotype showed up many times. The V and J genes are TRBV29-1 and TRBJ1-5; possible D gene TRBD1, 6 bases. V lost 6 bases to trimming and J lost 1 base, with 13 bases between them. The CDR3 sequence is 14 residues long. CDR1 and CDR2 from the germline V gene are SQVTM and ANQGSEA. The CDR3 protein is CSVAEGVSNQPQHF. The CDR3 DNA is TGCAGCGTGGCAGAGGGGGTCAGCAATCAGCCCCAGCATTTT.

At least ten counts were recorded for this clonotype. The chain uses TRBV20-1 and TRBJ2-3; D possibly corresponds to TRBD1 (5 bases). The CDR3 is made up of 14 amino acids. CDR1 and CDR2 (germline): DFQATT, SNEGSKA (reference sequence). V was trimmed by 2 bases and J by 4 bases, leaving 13 bases between them. CDR3: CSARSSRDADTQYF. The CDR3 nucleotides are TGCAGTGCTAGATCCAGCAGGGATGCAGATACGCAGTATTTT.

The rearrangement joins TRBV27 to TRBJ1-5, with TRBD1 identical over 7 bases. The CDR3 spans 19 residues. The V gene end was trimmed by 7 bases and the J gene end by 2 bases; junction bases not matched to a gene: 20. Germline V gene lookup returns CDR1 MNHEY and CDR2 SMNVEV (reference sequence). CDR3 loop: CASKVRGGTATFGNQPQHF. The CDR3 nucleotides read TGTGCCAGCAAGGTCCGCGGTGGGACAGCCACCTTTGGCAATCAGCCCCAGCATTTT.

This clonotype was picked up a small number of times. The rearrangement joins TRBV7-9 to TRBJ2-7; TRBD2 matches 14 bases. CDR1 SEHNR and CDR2 FQNEAQ come from the germline V gene (reference sequence). CDR3 length: 16 residues. V shed 5 bases, J shed 1 base, and the junction held 4 bases outside the gene matches. The CDR3 loop reads CASSPGTSGSSYEQYF. CDR3 DNA: TGTGCCAGCAGCCCCGGGACTAGCGGGAGTTCCTACGAGCAGTACTTC.

This clonotype occurred a few times. The chain recombines TRBV7-3 with TRBJ2-1, with D unclear. Trimming left V 5 bases short and J 9 bases short, with 14 bases between. In germline, CDR1 is SGHTA, CDR2 FQGTGA. The CDR3 runs 13 residues. Written as DNA, the CDR3 is TGTGCCAGCAGCCCACGGATAGTAGGTGAGCAGTTCTTC. Amino acids: CASSPRIVGEQFF.